Only a few counts were recorded for the clone carrying this T cell receptor beta chain. Its antigen remains unknown. The sample is drawn from a study of long-term antiretroviral therapy in people with HIV. Regarding the study as a whole: Records did not include ART adherence, viral resistance or therapy changes. Clonal populations expanded prior to ART predominated within the repertoire at all time points.

Investigators performed immunoSEQ version v3.0 at survey level. Assay used: immunoSEQ multiplex PCR; TCRdb lists only in-frame clones, some missing. This sample yields around 13,000 clones, of which 75% to 85% are seen a single time; about 12% belongs to the top ten. In germline, CDR1 is SGHRS, CDR2 YFSETQ. The germline V and J ends were trimmed by 4 bases and 4 bases, with 10 bases remaining between them. The CDR3 length is 13 residues. The sample was unsorted PBMCs, taken 3.2 years before starting antiretroviral therapy. The sequence was collected from a man aged 40-49 years with HIV. The rearrangement links TRBV5-1 to TRBJ2-3; D is unclear. In DNA, the CDR3 is TGCGCCAGCAGCGGTCAGCCGGCAGATACGCAGTATTTT. It is translated as CASSGQPADTQYF. Full variable domain (rest looked up from reference TRBV5-1 and TRBJ2-3): KAGVTQTPRYLIKTRGQQVTLSCSPISGHRSVSWYQQTPGQGLQFLFEYFSETQRNKGNFPGRFSGRQFSNSRSEMNVSTLELGDSALYLCASSGQPADTQYFGPGTRLTVL.